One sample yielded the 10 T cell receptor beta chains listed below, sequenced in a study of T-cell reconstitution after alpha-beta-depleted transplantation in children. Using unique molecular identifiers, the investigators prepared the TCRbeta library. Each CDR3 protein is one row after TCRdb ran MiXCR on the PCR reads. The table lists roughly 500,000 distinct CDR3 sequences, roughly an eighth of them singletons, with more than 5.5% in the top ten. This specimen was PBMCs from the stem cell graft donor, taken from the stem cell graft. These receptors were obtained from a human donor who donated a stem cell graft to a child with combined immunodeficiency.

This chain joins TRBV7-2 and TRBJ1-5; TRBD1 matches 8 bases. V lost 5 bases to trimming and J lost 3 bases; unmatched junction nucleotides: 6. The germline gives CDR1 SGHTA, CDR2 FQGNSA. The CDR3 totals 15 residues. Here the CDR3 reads CASSMRTGINQPQHF. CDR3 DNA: TGTGCCAGCAGCATGAGGACAGGGATCAATCAGCCCCAGCATTTT.

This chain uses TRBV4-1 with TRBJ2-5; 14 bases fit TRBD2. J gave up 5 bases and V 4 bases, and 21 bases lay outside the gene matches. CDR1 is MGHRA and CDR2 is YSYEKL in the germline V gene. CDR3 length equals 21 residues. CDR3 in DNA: TGCGCCAGCAGCCTCGCCTCACAGGGCCCGGGACTAGCGGGAGTCGAGGAGACCCAGTACTTC. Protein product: CASSLASQGPGLAGVEETQYF.

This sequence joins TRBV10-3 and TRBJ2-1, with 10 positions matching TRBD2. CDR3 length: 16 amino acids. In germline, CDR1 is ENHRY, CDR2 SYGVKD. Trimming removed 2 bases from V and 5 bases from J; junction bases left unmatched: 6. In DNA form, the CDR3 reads TGTGCCATCAGTGAGGAGGTAGCGGGGGGCAACAATGAGCAGTTCTTC. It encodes CAISEEVAGGNNEQFF.

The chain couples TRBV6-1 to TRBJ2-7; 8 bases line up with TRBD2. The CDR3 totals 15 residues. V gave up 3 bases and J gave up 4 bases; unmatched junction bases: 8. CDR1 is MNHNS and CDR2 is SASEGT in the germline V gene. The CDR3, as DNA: TGTGCCAGCAGTGACCCCCCGACTAGCGCGTACGAGCAGTACTTC. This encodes CASSDPPTSAYEQYF.

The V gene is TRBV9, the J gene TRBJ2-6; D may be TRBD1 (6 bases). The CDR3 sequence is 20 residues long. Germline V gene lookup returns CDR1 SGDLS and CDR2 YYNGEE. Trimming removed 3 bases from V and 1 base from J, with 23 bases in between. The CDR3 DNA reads TGTGCCAGCAGCGCCCGGGAACGGAAACAGGGTCAGTCTGGGGCCAACGTCCTGACTTTC. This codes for CASSARERKQGQSGANVLTF.

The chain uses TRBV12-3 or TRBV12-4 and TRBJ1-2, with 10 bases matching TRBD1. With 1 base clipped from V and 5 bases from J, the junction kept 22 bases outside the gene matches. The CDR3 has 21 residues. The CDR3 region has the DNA TGTGCCAGCAGTTTAGGGGCAGACTTTCGACAGGGGGCCCTTATTACGTATGGCTACACCTTC. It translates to CASSLGADFRQGALITYGYTF.

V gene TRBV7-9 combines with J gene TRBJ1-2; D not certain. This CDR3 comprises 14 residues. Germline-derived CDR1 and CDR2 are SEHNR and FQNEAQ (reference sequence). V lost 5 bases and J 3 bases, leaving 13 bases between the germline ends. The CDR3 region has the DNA TGTGCCAGCAGCCCGATCAGTTTTTACTATGGCTACACCTTC. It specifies CASSPISFYYGYTF.

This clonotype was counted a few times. The CDR3 protein is CSVSGRVDGYTF. In DNA, the CDR3 is TGCAGTGTCAGCGGGAGGGTAGATGGCTACACCTTC. This sequence joins TRBV20-1 and TRBJ1-2; D is undetermined. CDR3 length: 12 amino acids. Deletions cut 7 bases from V and 6 bases from J, with 15 bases between. From germline, CDR1 is DFQATT and CDR2 SNEGSKA (reference sequence).

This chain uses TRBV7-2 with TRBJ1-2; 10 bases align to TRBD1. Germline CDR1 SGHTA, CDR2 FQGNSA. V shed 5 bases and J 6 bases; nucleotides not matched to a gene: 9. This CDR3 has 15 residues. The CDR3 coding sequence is TGTGCCAGCAGCCCATCCGGACAGGGGGTGAATGGCTACACCTTC. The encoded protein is CASSPSGQGVNGYTF.

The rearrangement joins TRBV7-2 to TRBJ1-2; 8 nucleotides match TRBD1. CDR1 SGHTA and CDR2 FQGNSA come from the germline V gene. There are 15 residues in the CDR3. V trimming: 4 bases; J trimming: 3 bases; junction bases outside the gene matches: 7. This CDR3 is CASSSFRGQHYGYTF. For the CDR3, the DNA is TGTGCCAGCAGCTCGTTCAGGGGGCAGCACTATGGCTACACCTTC.